This is a list of T cell receptor beta chains from one sample in a study of T cell changes during pregnancy in multiple sclerosis. Repertoires were generated with immunoSEQ multiplex PCR, while TCRdb's copy carries only in-frame clones and drops some. The table lists roughly 67,000 clones, approximately 89% of them singletons. Sequenced here: peripheral blood, sampled in the second trimester of pregnancy. The receptor source for this set is a female donor with multiple sclerosis, enrolled in a pregnancy study. Both conserved end residues are part of each CDR3. The D gene is left open where the match is weak. A clone size is listed for some rows: how often the clone was seen (once, few, many), or a class if it is expanded.

clone size	V gene	D gene	J gene	CDR3 protein	CDR3 DNA
NA	TRBV18	NA	TRBJ2-1	CASSPTGPYNEQFF	TGTGCCAGCTCACCTACAGGACCCTACAATGAGCAGTTCTTC
once	TRBV5-1	NA	TRBJ2-5	CASSLGRGGETQYF	TGCGCCAGCAGCTTGGGGCGGGGCGGTGAGACCCAGTACTTC
NA	TRBV5-4	NA	TRBJ1-5	CASSFPGVDQPQHF	TGTGCCAGCAGCTTTCCAGGGGTGGATCAGCCCCAGCATTTT
NA	TRBV6-5	NA	TRBJ1-1	CASSYSAGNTEAFF	TGTGCCAGCAGTTACTCCGCAGGGAACACTGAAGCTTTCTTT
NA	TRBV7-2	TRBD1	TRBJ1-2	CASSLEGTGIDRGSGYTF	TGTGCCAGCAGCTTAGAGGGGACAGGGATAGACAGGGGGAGCGGCTACACCTTC
NA	TRBV2	TRBD1	TRBJ2-7	CASGRGTGTAEQYF	TGTGCCAGCGGTAGGGGGACCGGGACAGCCGAGCAGTACTTC
NA	TRBV6-5	TRBD1	TRBJ1-1	CASSYSGTGLNTEAFF	TGTGCCAGCAGTTACTCGGGGACAGGATTGAACACTGAAGCTTTCTTT
NA	TRBV20-1	NA	TRBJ2-5	CSAKQGETQYF	TGCAGTGCTAAACAGGGCGAGACCCAGTACTTC
NA	TRBV9	TRBD2	TRBJ2-7	CASSSRTSGAISEQYF	TGTGCCAGCAGCTCCCGGACTAGCGGGGCGATCAGCGAGCAGTACTTC
NA	TRBV2	TRBD2	TRBJ2-7	CASKASGSYEQYF	TGTGCCAGCAAGGCTAGCGGGAGCTACGAGCAGTACTTC
NA	TRBV4-1	NA	TRBJ1-1	CASSQDFEDTEAFF	TGCGCCAGCAGCCAAGACTTCGAGGACACTGAAGCTTTCTTT
NA	TRBV6-1	NA	TRBJ2-4	CASSEGRSIQYF	TGTGCCAGCAGTGAGGGGAGGAGCATTCAGTACTTC
NA	TRBV19	NA	TRBJ2-5	CASNPGMLAETQYF	TGTGCCAGTAACCCCGGGATGTTGGCTGAGACCCAGTACTTC
once	TRBV7-3	NA	TRBJ1-3	CASSLGPSSGNTIYF	TGTGCCAGCAGCTTAGGCCCCAGCTCTGGAAACACCATATATTTT
NA	TRBV7-4	NA	TRBJ1-2	CASSFSRRDNNYGYTF	TGTGCCAGCAGCTTCTCGCGCAGGGATAATAACTATGGCTACACCTTC
NA	TRBV18	NA	TRBJ1-4	CASSLSNSYNEKLFF	TGTGCCAGCTCACTATCGAACAGTTACAATGAAAAACTGTTTTTT
NA	TRBV29-1	TRBD1	TRBJ1-5	CSVGQGRNQPQHF	TGCAGCGTCGGACAGGGGAGGAATCAGCCCCAGCATTTT
NA	TRBV19	NA	TRBJ1-5	CASSPRDQPQHF	TGTGCCAGTAGTCCCCGGGATCAGCCCCAGCATTTT
NA	TRBV12-5	NA	TRBJ1-5	CASAVGGDGNQPQHF	TGTGCTAGTGCCGTAGGGGGTGACGGCAATCAGCCCCAGCATTTT
NA	TRBV19	NA	TRBJ2-7	CASSRGLGGLYEQYF	TGTGCCAGTAGTAGGGGCCTCGGGGGGCTCTACGAGCAGTACTTC
NA	TRBV5-5	NA	TRBJ2-7	CASSLGSGQSYEQYF	TGTGCCAGCAGCTTGGGGTCCGGACAGAGCTACGAGCAGTACTTC
NA	TRBV4-2	NA	TRBJ2-1	CASSQEVDGGRRNEQFF	TGTGCCAGCAGCCAAGAAGTAGACGGGGGGCGGAGGAATGAGCAGTTCTTC
NA	TRBV5-4	NA	TRBJ1-1	CASSLDTLGASEAFF	TGTGCCAGCAGCTTGGATACCCTTGGAGCCTCTGAAGCTTTCTTT
NA	TRBV19	NA	TRBJ1-5	CASSPAGNSNQPQHF	TGTGCCAGTAGCCCAGCAGGCAATAGCAATCAGCCCCAGCATTTT
NA	TRBV6-1	NA	TRBJ2-1	CASSASTANNEQFF	TGTGCCAGCAGTGCTTCGACAGCAAACAATGAGCAGTTCTTC